This entry lists 17 T cell receptor beta chains sequenced from one sample in a study of blood T cells in healthy people across ages. Sample-barcoded 5' priming and a J-beta primer mix drove a second PCR of about 6 to 11 cycles. One entry per CDR3 protein, called by TCRdb with MiXCR from the 5' RACE reads. The sample lists roughly 550,000 distinct CDR3 sequences, about 24% occurring once. In addition, the sample was reused for a study of T cells of mothers and their children.

The sequencing input was blood. These receptors were taken from a boy younger than 18 in good health.

DNA for the CDR3: TGTGCCACCAGTCCAGACAGGGGGCTGGGTGGCTACACCTTC. Encoded protein: CATSPDRGLGGYTF. V is TRBV24-1 and J is TRBJ1-2; 10 bases are a match to TRBD1. This CDR3 contains 14 residues. CDR1 KGHDR and CDR2 SFDVKD come from the germline V gene. V shed 6 bases, J shed 7 bases, and the junction held 7 bases outside the gene matches.

The chain joins TRBV28 to TRBJ2-3, with TRBD2 identical over 8 bases. Germline CDR1 MDHEN, CDR2 SYDVKM. The CDR3 is 15 amino acids. The CDR3 loop is CATHLKRGRTDTQYF. For the CDR3, the DNA is TGTGCGACACACCTGAAGCGGGGGCGCACAGATACGCAGTATTTT.

V and J are TRBV5-1 and TRBJ1-1; weak D call: TRBD1 (5 bases). Trimming pared 2 bases from V and 1 base from J, leaving 9 bases between. CDR1 SGHRS and CDR2 YFSETQ come from the germline V gene. The CDR3 sequence is 14 residues long. CDR3 residues: CASSFEGPNTEAFF. The CDR3, as DNA: TGCGCCAGCAGCTTTGAGGGACCGAACACTGAAGCTTTCTTT. Looking up the rest from reference TRBV5-1 and TRBJ1-1 gives the full variable domain: KAGVTQTPRYLIKTRGQQVTLSCSPISGHRSVSWYQQTPGQGLQFLFEYFSETQRNKGNFPGRFSGRQFSNSRSEMNVSTLELGDSALYLCASSFEGPNTEAFFGQGTRLTVV.

The chain recombines TRBV27 with TRBJ2-7; 10 bases fit TRBD2. The trim removed 6 bases at V and 3 bases at J, leaving 5 bases unmatched. Per the germline V gene, CDR1 is MNHEY and CDR2 is SMNVEV (reference sequence). The CDR3 is 14 amino acids. Here the CDR3 DNA reads TGTGCCAGCAGGGAGCGGGAGGGCCTCTACGAGCAGTACTTC. This sequence encodes CASREREGLYEQYF.

The chain couples TRBV3-1 to TRBJ2-7, with TRBD2 matching over 12 bases. J lost 2 bases, V lost 2 bases, and 7 bases had no gene match. The CDR3 is 17 amino acids. Germline CDR1 and CDR2: LGHDT and YNNKEL (reference sequence). CDR3 residues: CASSQTGLAGRTYEQYF. The CDR3, as DNA: TGTGCCAGCAGCCAAACGGGACTAGCGGGTCGAACCTACGAGCAGTACTTC.

This sequence joins TRBV20-1 and TRBJ2-1, with 7 bases matching TRBD2. After removal of 0 bases from V and 2 bases from J, the junction contained 13 bases not matched to a gene. CDR1 and CDR2 from the germline V gene are DFQATT and SNEGSKA (reference sequence). The CDR3 is made up of 18 amino acids. The CDR3 loop reads CSARDLSSGGPTYNEQFF. CDR3 bases: TGCAGTGCTAGAGATTTGTCTAGCGGAGGCCCCACCTACAATGAGCAGTTCTTC.

This clonotype was found a few times. In DNA form, the CDR3 reads TGTGCCAGCACCTCTCCTCGGGCAGTTCCCTCCTACGAGCAGTACTTC. Encoded protein: CASTSPRAVPSYEQYF. V is TRBV7-6 and J is TRBJ2-7; D is ambiguous. This CDR3 region has 16 residues. Trimming took off 7 bases at V and 0 bases at J, with 19 bases between the two ends. Germline values: CDR1 SGHVS, CDR2 FNYEAQ.

V and J are TRBV29-1 and TRBJ2-2; D unresolved. Deletions cut 6 bases from V and 1 base from J, with 15 bases between. This CDR3 spans 15 amino acids. In germline, CDR1 is SQVTM, CDR2 ANQGSEA. In DNA form, the CDR3 reads TGCAGCGTGAAGCTGGGGAATAAGAACACCGGGGAGCTGTTTTTT. Translated, it gives CSVKLGNKNTGELFF.

This clonotype showed up many times. The rearrangement uses TRBV29-1 and TRBJ2-1; no clear D gene. This CDR3 contains 11 residues. V was pared by 7 bases and J by 4 bases, with 8 bases between. Germline values: CDR1 SQVTM, CDR2 ANQGSEA. In nucleotides, the CDR3 is TGCAGCGCCGACGGGTACAATGAGCAGTTCTTC. It is translated as CSADGYNEQFF.

The chain has TRBV25-1 and TRBJ2-7, with D perhaps matching TRBD2 (7 bases). Germline CDR1 MGHDK, CDR2 SYGVNS. The CDR3 runs to 14 residues. The ends were cut back, 3 bases at V and 3 bases at J, with 12 bases in the middle. Written as DNA, the CDR3 is TGTGCCAGCAGTGACAGGGGAGGGGACTACGAGCAGTACTTC. Its translation is CASSDRGGDYEQYF.

This clonotype has just a few counts. V usage is TRBV27 and J usage is TRBJ2-7; 11 nucleotides agree with TRBD2. The junction had 12 bases not matched to a gene; V was cut back by 6 bases and J by 2 bases. The germline CDR1 and CDR2 sequences are MNHEY and SMNVEV (reference sequence). The CDR3 runs to 17 residues. CDR3 sequence reads: CASRGLLAGGPPYEQYF. CDR3 DNA sequence: TGTGCCAGCAGAGGTCTTCTAGCGGGGGGCCCCCCCTACGAGCAGTACTTC.

V is TRBV3-1 and J is TRBJ2-2; D ambiguous. Germline-derived CDR1 and CDR2 are LGHDT and YNNKEL (reference sequence). This CDR3 has 14 residues. The V end lost 4 bases, the J end lost 4 bases, and 10 bases lay between the germline ends. The chain's CDR3 is CASSLGKTTGELFF. Here the CDR3 DNA reads TGTGCCAGCAGCCTAGGGAAGACCACCGGGGAGCTGTTTTTT.

This clonotype was counted a few times. This chain uses TRBV27 with TRBJ1-2, with D possibly being TRBD1 (6 bases). The CDR3 is 15 residues long. The ends were cut back, 2 bases at V and 5 bases at J, with 15 bases in the middle. Germline V CDR1 and CDR2: MNHEY, SMNVEV (reference sequence). For the CDR3, the DNA is TGTGCCAGCAGTTTAATCCCAGACAGGCGGTATGGCTACACCTTC. Protein: CASSLIPDRRYGYTF.

This clonotype was recorded at least ten times. The genes are TRBV7-9 and TRBJ2-5, with 7 bases fitting TRBD2. CDR3 size: 13 residues. V dropped 4 bases and J dropped 5; count of bases not matched to a gene: 4. Germline CDR1 SEHNR, CDR2 FQNEAQ (reference sequence). CDR3 loop: CASSYTSEETQYF. CDR3 coding DNA: TGTGCCAGCAGCTATACTAGCGAGGAGACCCAGTACTTC.

The chain couples TRBV20-1 to TRBJ2-5; 7 bases are a match to TRBD1. Germline lookup yields CDR1 DFQATT and CDR2 SNEGSKA (reference sequence). The CDR3 is made up of 12 amino acids. The V gene end was trimmed by 6 bases and the J gene end by 1 base; junction bases not matched to a gene: 2. The CDR3, as DNA: TGCAGTGCATACAGGGGCCAAGAGACCCAGTACTTC. This encodes CSAYRGQETQYF.

CDR3 sequence: CASGQGIAPQHF. Here the CDR3 DNA reads TGTGCCAGCGGACAGGGTATTGCGCCCCAGCATTTT. The chain recombines TRBV2 with TRBJ1-5; TRBD1 aligns across 8 bases. V lost 8 bases and J lost 9; bases outside the gene matches: 6. Germline lookup yields CDR1 SNHLY and CDR2 FYNNEI. The CDR3 contains 12 residues.

The V and J genes are TRBV7-2 and TRBJ1-2; D is perhaps TRBD1 (5 bases). The CDR3 runs to 15 residues. The V gene lost 4 bases and the J gene lost 5 bases, with 17 bases spanning the gap. The germline CDR1 and CDR2 sequences are SGHTA and FQGNSA. Here the CDR3 DNA reads TGTGCCAGCAGCTCTACTCCTACCGAGGGGTATGGCTACACCTTC. This translates into CASSSTPTEGYGYTF.